A selection of T cell receptor beta chains follows, all from one sample in a study of CD8 T cells in ankylosing spondylitis. TCRdb processed the 5' RACE reads anew with MiXCR; each CDR3 protein has one entry. Among about 44,000 distinct CDR3 sequences listed, more than 9.5% were seen once. Sequencing was carried out using blood, either unsorted or a sorted T cell fraction (not recorded which). The receptors come from a male donor with ankylosing spondylitis or in good health (not recorded which). The CDR3 runs from the conserved cysteine through the conserved F or W. A D gene is named only where the DNA matches it firmly. Clone size is not always given. Where it is, it says once, few, many or a class for expanded clones.

NA	many	TRBV12-5	TRBJ2-3	TGTGCTAGTGGTTCGCTTGGGGAGAGCACAGATACGCAGTATTTT	CASGSLGESTDTQYF
TRBD1	NA	TRBV6-5	TRBJ1-1	TGTGCCAGCAGCTTCGACAGGGGAGGAGGCACTGAAGCTTTCTTT	CASSFDRGGGTEAFF
NA	many	TRBV29-1	TRBJ2-3	TGCAGCGTTGATGGAGGGGCTAGCACAGATACGCAGTATTTT	CSVDGGASTDTQYF
TRBD1	few	TRBV6-7	TRBJ2-1	TGTGCCAGCAGTCCCCGGGACAGTAAATTCTTC	CASSPRDSKFF
NA	few	TRBV10-3	TRBJ2-1	TGTGCCATCAGTGGGGACGGTCCCTCCTACAATGAGCAGTTCTTC	CAISGDGPSYNEQFF
NA	many	TRBV5-1	TRBJ1-1	TGCGCCAGCAGCCCCTACGAATTGAACACTGAAGCTTTCTTT	CASSPYELNTEAFF
NA	many	TRBV15	TRBJ1-1	TGTGCCACCAGCAGAGGCACGAACACTGAAGCTTTCTTT	CATSRGTNTEAFF
NA	many	TRBV15	TRBJ2-1	TGTGCCACCTCCAACCCCAACAGGGAGCAGTTCTTC	CATSNPNREQFF
NA	NA	TRBV11-2	TRBJ1-5	TGTGCCAGCAGCTTAGGGGGAAGTAGCAATCAGCCCCAGCATTTT	CASSLGGSSNQPQHF
NA	many	TRBV6-1	TRBJ1-3	TGTGCCAGCAGGCCTAGGGACTGGGGAAACACCATATATTTT	CASRPRDWGNTIYF
NA	NA	TRBV7-8	TRBJ2-4	TGTGCCAGCAGCCTTTGGAAGACAGGAAAAAACATTCAGTACTTC	CASSLWKTGKNIQYF
TRBD1	many	TRBV12-3/TRBV12-4	TRBJ1-2	TGTGCCAGCAGTTTAGATGCCGGGACAGGGCCTGGCTACACCTTC	CASSLDAGTGPGYTF
NA	many	TRBV29-1	TRBJ2-5	TGCAGCGTACTGACTAGTAAGGAGACCCAGTACTTC	CSVLTSKETQYF
TRBD1	many	TRBV28	TRBJ2-3	TGTGCCATCAAACCCGGGGACAGAGAAAGGGGGCAGTATTTT	CAIKPGDRERGQYF
NA	many	TRBV20-1	TRBJ1-2	TGCAGTGCCGACAGGCCGGGGGGAGGCTACACCTTC	CSADRPGGGYTF
NA	NA	TRBV12-3/TRBV12-4	TRBJ1-5	TGTGCCAGCAGACCTCGAGGTTATAGCAATCAGCCCCAGCATTTT	CASRPRGYSNQPQHF
TRBD2	NA	TRBV2	TRBJ2-1	TGTGCCAGCGGTGGCGCGGGGGGGTCGAATGAGCAGTTCTTC	CASGGAGGSNEQFF
NA	many	TRBV5-1	TRBJ2-2	TGCGCCACCACCCCTGGGACTCCGAACACCGGGGAGCTGTTTTTT	CATTPGTPNTGELFF
NA	few	TRBV5-6	TRBJ1-1	TGTGCCAGCAGCCCGGAAACAGGGTTGAACACTGAAGCTTTCTTT	CASSPETGLNTEAFF
NA	few	TRBV30	TRBJ2-2	TGTGCCTGGAGTAAGTTCGGTGGGGCATTCATAGCGAACACCGGGGAGCTGTTTTTT	CAWSKFGGAFIANTGELFF
NA	many	TRBV5-1	TRBJ2-7	TGCGCCAGCAGCCGGGACGGCTACTACGAGCAGTACTTC	CASSRDGYYEQYF
NA	many	TRBV4-2	TRBJ2-7	TGTGCCAGCAGCCAGGCCCGGACTGATAGCAGAAGCTACGAGCAGTACTTC	CASSQARTDSRSYEQYF
TRBD1	NA	TRBV29-1	TRBJ1-2	TGCAGCGTTGACAGGGGGCGCAATGGCTACACCTTC	CSVDRGRNGYTF
TRBD1	NA	TRBV7-2	TRBJ2-7	TGTGCCAGCAGCTTCTCAGGGGGCGACGAGCAGTACTTC	CASSFSGGDEQYF
TRBD2	many	TRBV5-1	TRBJ2-2	TGCGCCAGCAGCGCGAAACTAGCGGGGAGGAACACCGGGGAGCTGTTTTTT	CASSAKLAGRNTGELFF
NA	NA	TRBV29-1	TRBJ1-2	TGCAGCGTTGAACTGGTGCAAGGCTACACCTTC	CSVELVQGYTF
NA	many	TRBV5-1	TRBJ2-1	TGCGCCAGCAGCTTGGCCCCAAGCTCCTACAATGAGCAGTTCTTC	CASSLAPSSYNEQFF
NA	once	TRBV6-5	TRBJ1-5	TGTGTCAGCAGTTACTCGCGGAATCAGCCCCAGCATTTT	CVSSYSRNQPQHF
TRBD2	once	TRBV3-1	TRBJ2-1	TGTGCCAGCAGCCAGTTACTCAAAAGGCTAGCGGGGGGCCCCTCCTACAATGAGCAGTTCTTC	CASSQLLKRLAGGPSYNEQFF
TRBD1	NA	TRBV12-3/TRBV12-4	TRBJ1-2	TGTGCCAGCAGAAATACAGGGGGACGCTATGGCTACACCTTC	CASRNTGGRYGYTF
NA	many	TRBV20-1	TRBJ1-1	TGCAGTGCCTTAAATCAGAACACTGAAGCTTTCTTT	CSALNQNTEAFF
TRBD2	NA	TRBV3-1	TRBJ2-7	TGTGCCAGCAGCCAAGTATGGAGCGGGGGATCTTCGGAGCAGTACTTC	CASSQVWSGGSSEQYF
NA	NA	TRBV7-2	TRBJ2-3	TGTGCCAGCAGCTTAGCGACTCACGGCACAGATACGCAGTATTTT	CASSLATHGTDTQYF
NA	many	TRBV6-6	TRBJ2-7	TGTGCCAGCAGTTTACCGGACACGATGGCGTACTTC	CASSLPDTMAYF
TRBD1	NA	TRBV28	TRBJ2-7	TGTGCCAACCTAAGGGGCAGGGGGTTTTCCAAGGGGTACTTC	CANLRGRGFSKGYF
TRBD1	once	TRBV11-2	TRBJ1-2	TGTGCCAGCAGCTTAGATTTTACGCAGGGGGCTGGCTCTCGATTAATCGGATACACCTTC	CASSLDFTQGAGSRLIGYTF
NA	many	TRBV12-3/TRBV12-4	TRBJ1-5	TGTGCCAGCACCTCGTGGGGGGGAGGCAATCAGCCCCAGCATTTT	CASTSWGGGNQPQHF
NA	many	TRBV29-1	TRBJ2-7	TGCAGCGTTGGTAGGACCGGTACCTACGAGCAGTACTTC	CSVGRTGTYEQYF
TRBD1	NA	TRBV7-2	TRBJ1-3	TGTGCCAGCAGCACCCAACTACAGGGGTATTCTGGAAACACCATATATTTT	CASSTQLQGYSGNTIYF
TRBD1	many	TRBV5-1	TRBJ1-4	TGCGCCAGCAGCTTGCAGGGGGGTGCAACTAATGAAAAACTGTTTTTT	CASSLQGGATNEKLFF
NA	many	TRBV6-1	TRBJ1-6	TGTGCCAGCACCGTAACGGGGCACGAAAATTCACCCCTCCACTTT	CASTVTGHENSPLHF